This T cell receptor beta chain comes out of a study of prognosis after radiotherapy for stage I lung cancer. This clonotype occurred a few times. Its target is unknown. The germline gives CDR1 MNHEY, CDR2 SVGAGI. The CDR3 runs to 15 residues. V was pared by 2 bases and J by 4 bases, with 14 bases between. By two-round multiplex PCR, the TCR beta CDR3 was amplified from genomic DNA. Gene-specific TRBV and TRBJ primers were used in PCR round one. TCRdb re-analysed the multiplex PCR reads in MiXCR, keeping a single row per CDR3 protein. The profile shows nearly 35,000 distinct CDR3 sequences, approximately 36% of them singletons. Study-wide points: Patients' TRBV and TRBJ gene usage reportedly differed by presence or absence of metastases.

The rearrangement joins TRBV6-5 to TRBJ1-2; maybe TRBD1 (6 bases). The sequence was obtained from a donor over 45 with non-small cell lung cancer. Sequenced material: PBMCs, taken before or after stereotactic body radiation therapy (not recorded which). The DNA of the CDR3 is TGTGCCAGCAGTTACCCCGGGGGCGGACTCTATGGCTACACCTTC. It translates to CASSYPGGGLYGYTF.